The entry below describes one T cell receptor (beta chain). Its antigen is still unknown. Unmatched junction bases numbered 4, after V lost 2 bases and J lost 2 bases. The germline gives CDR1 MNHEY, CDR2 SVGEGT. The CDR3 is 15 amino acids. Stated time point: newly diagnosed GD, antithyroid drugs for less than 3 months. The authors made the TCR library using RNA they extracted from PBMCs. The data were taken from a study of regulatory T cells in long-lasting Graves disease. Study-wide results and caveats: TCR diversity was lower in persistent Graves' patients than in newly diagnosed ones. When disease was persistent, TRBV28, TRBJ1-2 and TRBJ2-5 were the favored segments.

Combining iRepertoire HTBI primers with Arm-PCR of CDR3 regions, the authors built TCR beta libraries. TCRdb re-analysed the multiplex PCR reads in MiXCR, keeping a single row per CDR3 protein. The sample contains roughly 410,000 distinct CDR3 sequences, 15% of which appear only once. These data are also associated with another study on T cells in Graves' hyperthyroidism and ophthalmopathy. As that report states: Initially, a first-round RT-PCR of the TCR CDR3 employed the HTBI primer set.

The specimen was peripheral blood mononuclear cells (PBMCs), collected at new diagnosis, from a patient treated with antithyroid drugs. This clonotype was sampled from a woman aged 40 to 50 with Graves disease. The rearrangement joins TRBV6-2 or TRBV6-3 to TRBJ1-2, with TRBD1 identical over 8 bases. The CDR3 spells CASSYIGQGNYGYTF. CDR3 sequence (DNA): TGTGCCAGCAGTTACATTGGACAGGGAAACTATGGCTACACCTTC.